This T cell receptor beta chain comes out of a study of neurological immune-mediated disorders. General study points: The absence of shared CDR3 amino acid sequences among expanded clones across subjects suggests private repertoires in all groups.

The method for making cDNA was 5'RACE, and it used 10-nucleotide random UMIs. TCRdb re-analysed the 5' RACE reads in MiXCR, keeping a single row per CDR3 protein. The table shows tens of thousands of distinct CDR3 sequences, with 10% occurring only once. The V gene lost 7 bases and the J gene lost 8 bases, with 14 bases spanning the gap. This CDR3 spans 12 amino acids. Germline CDR1 reads MNHEY; CDR2 reads SVGAGI. This clonotype has at least ten counts. Antigen unknown. Indicated time point: longitudinal time-point 1 (baseline). The study built unsorted libraries from 2 million PBMCs kept at -80 C. The chain combines TRBV6-5 with TRBJ1-2, with a possible D match to TRBD1 (5 bases). Sample: PBMCs. The source of this sequence is a woman in her 40s in good health. Here the CDR3 reads CASNDVGEGYTF. The CDR3 DNA sequence: TGTGCCAGCAACGACGTAGGGGAAGGCTACACCTTC.